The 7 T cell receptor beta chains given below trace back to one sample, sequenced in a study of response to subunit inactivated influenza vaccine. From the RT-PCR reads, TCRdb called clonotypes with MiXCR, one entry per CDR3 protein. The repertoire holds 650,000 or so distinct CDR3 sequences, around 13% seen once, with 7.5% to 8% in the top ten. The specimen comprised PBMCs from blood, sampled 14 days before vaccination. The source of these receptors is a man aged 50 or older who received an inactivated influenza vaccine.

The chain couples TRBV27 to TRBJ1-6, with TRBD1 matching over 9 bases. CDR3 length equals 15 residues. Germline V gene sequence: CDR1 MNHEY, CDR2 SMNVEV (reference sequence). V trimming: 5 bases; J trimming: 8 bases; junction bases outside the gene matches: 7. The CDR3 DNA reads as TGTGCCAGCAGTGCCCACAGGGGGCGGGATTCACCCCTCCACTTT. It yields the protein CASSAHRGRDSPLHF.

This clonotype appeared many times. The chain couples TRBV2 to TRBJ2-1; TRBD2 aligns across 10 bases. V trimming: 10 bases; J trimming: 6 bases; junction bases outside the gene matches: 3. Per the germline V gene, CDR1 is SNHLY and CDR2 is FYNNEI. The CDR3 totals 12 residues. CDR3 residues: CATGTSANEQFF. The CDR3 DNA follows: TGTGCCACCGGGACTAGCGCCAATGAGCAGTTCTTC.

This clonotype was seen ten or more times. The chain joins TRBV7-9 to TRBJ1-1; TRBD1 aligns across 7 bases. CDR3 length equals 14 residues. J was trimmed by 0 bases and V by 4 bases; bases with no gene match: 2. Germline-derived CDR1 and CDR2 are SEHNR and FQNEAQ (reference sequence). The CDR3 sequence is CASSSTGMNTEAFF. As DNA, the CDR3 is TGTGCCAGCAGCTCGACAGGGATGAACACTGAAGCTTTCTTT.

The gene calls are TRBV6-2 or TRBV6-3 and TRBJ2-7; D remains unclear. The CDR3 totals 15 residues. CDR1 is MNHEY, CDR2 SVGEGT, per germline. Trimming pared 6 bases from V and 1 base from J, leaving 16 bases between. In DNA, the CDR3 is TGTGCCAGCAGCCTCTCCTTATGGGGATCCTACGAGCAGTACTTC. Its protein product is CASSLSLWGSYEQYF.

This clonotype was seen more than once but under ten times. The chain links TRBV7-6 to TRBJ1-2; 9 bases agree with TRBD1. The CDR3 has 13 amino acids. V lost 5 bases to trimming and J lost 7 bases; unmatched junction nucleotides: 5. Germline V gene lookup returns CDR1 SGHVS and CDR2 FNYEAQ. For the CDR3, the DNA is TGTGCCAGCAGCCAAGGGACAGGGACTGGCTACACCTTC. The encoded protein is CASSQGTGTGYTF.

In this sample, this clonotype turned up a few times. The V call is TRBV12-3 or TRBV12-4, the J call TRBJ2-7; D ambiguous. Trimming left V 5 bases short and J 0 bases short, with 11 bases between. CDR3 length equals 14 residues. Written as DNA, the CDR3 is TGTGCCAGCAGTCCCCCTGGAATCTCCTACGAGCAGTACTTC. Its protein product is CASSPPGISYEQYF.

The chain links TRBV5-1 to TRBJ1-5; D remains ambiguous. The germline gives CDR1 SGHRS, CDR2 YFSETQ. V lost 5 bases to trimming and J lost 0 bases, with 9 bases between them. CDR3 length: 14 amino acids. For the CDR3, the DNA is TGCGCCAGCAGGCCGGTAAATAGCAATCAGCCCCAGCATTTT. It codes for CASRPVNSNQPQHF.